Below, one T cell receptor beta chain is given with its context. The antigen is unknown. The method was immunoSEQ multiplex PCR; TCRdb's version includes in-frame clones alone and lacks a portion of them. The sample contains about 1.1 million clones, around three quarters of which appear only once. The CDR3 contains 12 residues. CDR1 is MNHEY and CDR2 is SVGAGI in the germline V gene. Trimming removed 6 bases from V and 6 bases from J, with 12 bases in between. This sample was taken from a study of shared clonotypes between healthy human individuals. General observations from the study: Unshared clonotypes carried lower generation probabilities than those common to all four donors. Of the naive CD4 clonotypes, approximately 5% were shared across a handful of donors.

This receptor was taken from a man between 18 and 35 years old in good health. Some clones in this sample may be carry-over from other donors' samples. The chain combines TRBV6-5 with TRBJ2-7; possible D gene TRBD2, 5 bases. Sequences were obtained from memory CD4+ T cells from PBMCs. Documented subset: CD45RA-negative fraction. CDR3 amino acids: CASSSILAEQYF. For the CDR3, the DNA is TGTGCCAGCAGCTCAATTCTAGCCGAGCAGTACTTC.